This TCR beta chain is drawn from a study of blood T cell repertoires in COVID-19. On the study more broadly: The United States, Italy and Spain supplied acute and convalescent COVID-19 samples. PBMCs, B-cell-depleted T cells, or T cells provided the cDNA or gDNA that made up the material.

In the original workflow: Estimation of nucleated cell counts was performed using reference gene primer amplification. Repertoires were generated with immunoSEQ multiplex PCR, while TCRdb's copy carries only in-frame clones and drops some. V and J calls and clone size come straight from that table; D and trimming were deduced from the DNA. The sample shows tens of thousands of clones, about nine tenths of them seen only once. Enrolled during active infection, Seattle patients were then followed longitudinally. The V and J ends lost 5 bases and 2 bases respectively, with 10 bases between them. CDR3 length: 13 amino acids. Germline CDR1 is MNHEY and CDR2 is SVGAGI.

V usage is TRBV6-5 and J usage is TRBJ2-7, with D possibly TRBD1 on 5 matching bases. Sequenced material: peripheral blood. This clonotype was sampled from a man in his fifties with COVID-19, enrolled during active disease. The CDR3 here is CASSLGHPYEQYF. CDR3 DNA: TGTGCCAGCAGTCTAGGACACCCCTACGAGCAGTACTTC.